Shown below are 22 T cell receptor beta chains from a single sample sequenced in a study of blood T cell repertoires in COVID-19. TCRdb's table, derived via immunoSEQ multiplex PCR, lists solely in-frame clones and lacks some. The sample has about 140,000 clones, 80% to 90% seen once; the top ten hold 1.5%. Sequenced sample: peripheral blood. The receptors derive from a woman aged 55-70 years with acute or convalescent COVID-19.

The rearrangement uses TRBV30 and TRBJ1-2, with 7 bases identical to TRBD1. J was trimmed by 7 bases and V by 4 bases; bases with no gene match: 12. The germline CDR1 and CDR2 sequences are GTSNPN and SVGIG (reference sequence). The CDR3 has 14 amino acids. The CDR3 region has the DNA TGTGCCTGGAAGGGAACAGGGGATGTCTCTGGCTACACCTTC. Translation: CAWKGTGDVSGYTF. The full variable domain, rest sourced from reference TRBV30 and TRBJ1-2, is SQTIHQWPATLVQPVGSPLSLECTVEGTSNPNLYWYRQAAGRGLQLLFYSVGIGQISSEVPQNLSASRPQDRQFILSSKKLLLSDSGFYLCAWKGTGDVSGYTFGSGTRLTVV.

CDR3 nucleotide sequence: TGCAGTGCTAGTGCGCCTAGCGGGGGGTTCGGGGAGCTGTTTTTT. Translated: CSASAPSGGFGELFF. The V call is TRBV20-1, the J call TRBJ2-2; 11 bases agree with TRBD2. The length of the CDR3 is 15 residues. V lost 3 bases to trimming and J lost 7 bases; unmatched junction nucleotides: 7. Germline CDR1 and CDR2: DFQATT and SNEGSKA (reference sequence).

This clone was counted a few times. This chain connects TRBV2 to TRBJ1-6, with a weak D call TRBD1 (5 bases). Trimming pared 6 bases from V and 2 bases from J, leaving 11 bases between. In germline, CDR1 is SNHLY, CDR2 FYNNEI. The CDR3 runs 15 residues. The DNA of the CDR3 is TGTGCCAGCAGCAGTCCAGGGACCTATAATTCACCCCTCCACTTT. This encodes CASSSPGTYNSPLHF. Filled out from reference TRBV2 and TRBJ1-6, the complete variable domain reads EPEVTQTPSHQVTQMGQEVILRCVPISNHLYFYWYRQILGQKVEFLVSFYNNEISEKSEIFDDQFSVERPDGSNFTLKIRSTKLEDSAMYFCASSSPGTYNSPLHFGNGTRLTVT.

The gene calls are TRBV19 and TRBJ1-1, with 7 bases fitting TRBD1. Germline assignment: CDR1 LNHDA and CDR2 SQIVND (reference sequence). The CDR3 length is 14 residues. V dropped 6 bases and J dropped 1; count of bases not matched to a gene: 5. CDR3 sequence: CASRSRTGNTEAFF. CDR3 DNA: TGTGCCAGTAGATCCAGGACAGGGAACACTGAAGCTTTCTTT.

This clone has just one count. This chain connects TRBV30 to TRBJ2-3; D is ambiguous. CDR3 length: 12 amino acids. V lost 5 bases and J 0 bases, leaving 6 bases between the germline ends. CDR1 is GTSNPN, CDR2 SVGIG, per germline (reference sequence). CDR3: CAWEASTDTQYF. The DNA of the CDR3 is TGTGCCTGGGAAGCCAGCACAGATACGCAGTATTTT.

This chain joins TRBV7-9 and TRBJ1-2, with TRBD1 matching over 8 bases. Unmatched junction bases numbered 9, after V lost 5 bases and J lost 4 bases. Looked up from germline, CDR1 is SEHNR and CDR2 is FQNEAQ (reference sequence). CDR3 length: 15 residues. CDR3 region: CASSVPGQVSYGYTF. In DNA form, the CDR3 reads TGTGCCAGCAGCGTCCCGGGACAGGTTTCCTATGGCTACACCTTC.

This clone was recorded only once. The genes are TRBV4-1 and TRBJ1-6; 7 bases map to TRBD1. The V gene's germline CDR1 is MGHRA and CDR2 YSYEKL. CDR3 size: 15 residues. Unmatched junction bases numbered 7, after V lost 4 bases and J lost 7 bases. CDR3 nucleotides: TGCGCCAGCAGCCGAGATGACAGGGCAAATTCACCCCTCCACTTT. This sequence encodes CASSRDDRANSPLHF.

The chain recombines TRBV12-3 or TRBV12-4 with TRBJ2-7; D uncertain. The ends were cut back, 6 bases at V and 0 bases at J, with 6 bases in the middle. This CDR3 region has 12 residues. The CDR3 DNA is TGTGCCAGCAGCGGGTTCTCCTACGAGCAGTACTTC. It translates to CASSGFSYEQYF.

The CDR3 loop is CASSLNPGYGYTF. Here the CDR3 DNA reads TGTGCCAGCAGCTTAAACCCCGGCTATGGCTACACCTTC. This chain links TRBV7-3 with TRBJ1-2, with D unclear. Trimming pared 1 base from V and 4 bases from J, leaving 7 bases between. Per the germline V gene, CDR1 is SGHTA and CDR2 is FQGTGA. The CDR3 loop spans 13 amino acids.

The chain combines TRBV7-8 with TRBJ1-1; a weak D match, TRBD1 (5 bases). Germline assignment: CDR1 SGHVS and CDR2 FQNEAQ. With 5 bases removed from V and 3 bases from J, the gap between germline ends came to 10 bases. The CDR3 runs to 13 residues. CDR3 nucleotides: TGTGCCAGCAGCCGAGACAGTTACACTGAAGCTTTCTTT. The encoded protein is CASSRDSYTEAFF.

The chain uses TRBV27 and TRBJ1-6; tentative D call: TRBD1 (5 bases). Between the trimmed V and J ends, which lost 8 bases and 1 base, there was a span of 12 bases. The CDR3 length is 15 residues. Per germline, CDR1 MNHEY and CDR2 SMNVEV (reference sequence). CDR3 DNA sequence: TGTGCCAGCCGACGCGGGGGGTCCTATAATTCACCCCTCCACTTT. Residues: CASRRGGSYNSPLHF.

V gene TRBV5-1 combines with J gene TRBJ1-1; TRBD1 might be the D (5 bases). V was shortened by 4 bases and J by 3 bases, with 19 bases between the two germline ends. Germline V gene lookup returns CDR1 SGHRS and CDR2 YFSETQ. The CDR3 contains 16 residues. CDR3 region: CASSPRIGGVYTEAFF. The CDR3, as DNA: TGCGCCAGCAGCCCCCGGATCGGGGGGGTCTACACTGAAGCTTTCTTT.

The V call is TRBV6-2 or TRBV6-3, the J call TRBJ2-4, with TRBD1 matching over 7 bases. The CDR3 contains 21 residues. With 2 bases clipped from V and 0 bases from J, the junction kept 19 bases outside the gene matches. Germline-derived CDR1 and CDR2 are MNHEY and SVGEGT. The chain's CDR3 is CASSYGSLGTATTLAKNIQYF. CDR3 in DNA: TGTGCCAGCAGTTACGGGTCGCTTGGGACAGCTACAACCCTAGCCAAAAACATTCAGTACTTC.

This clone was seen once. The chain has TRBV5-1 and TRBJ2-3; perhaps TRBD1 as D (7 bases). V dropped 3 bases and J dropped 3 bases, with 14 bases sitting between them. The CDR3 consists of 15 residues. The V gene's germline CDR1 is SGHRS and CDR2 YFSETQ. CDR3 residues: CASSSGRGRTDTQYF. The CDR3 region has the DNA TGCGCCAGCAGCTCGGGCAGGGGGAGGACAGATACGCAGTATTTT.

The CDR3 DNA is TGCGCCAGCAGCCAAGATCAGGGGGAGACCCAGTACTTC. Residues: CASSQDQGETQYF. V and J are TRBV4-3 and TRBJ2-5, with D perhaps TRBD1 (6 bases). Germline CDR1 and CDR2: LGHNA and YSLEER. CDR3 length: 13 residues. Trimming took off 0 bases at V and 5 bases at J, with 7 bases between the two ends.

This rearrangement joins TRBV7-3 to TRBJ2-5; D not resolved. CDR3 length equals 15 residues. Germline V lookup: CDR1 SGHTA, CDR2 FQGTGA. The germline V and J ends were trimmed by 1 base and 1 base, with 10 bases remaining between them. The CDR3 reads CASSLSVNSQETQYF. The CDR3 bases are TGTGCCAGCAGCTTAAGTGTCAACAGCCAAGAGACCCAGTACTTC.

CDR3 bases: TGTGCCAGCAGTTTAGGTCAGGGGGCGTCACCCCTCCACTTT. Its translation: CASSLGQGASPLHF. The chain combines TRBV28 with TRBJ1-6, with 8 bases matching TRBD1. Germline loops: CDR1 MDHEN, CDR2 SYDVKM. J gave up 10 bases and V 2 bases, and 4 bases lay outside the gene matches. The CDR3 runs to 14 residues.

V gene TRBV15 combines with J gene TRBJ1-6; D is unclear. This CDR3 contains 14 residues. Germline CDR1 reads LNHNV; CDR2 reads YYDKDF (reference sequence). Deletions cut 0 bases from V and 8 bases from J, with 8 bases between. The CDR3 region has the DNA TGTGCCACCAGCAGAGATGTGCGGGATTCACCCCTCCACTTT. Protein: CATSRDVRDSPLHF.

V usage is TRBV28 and J usage is TRBJ2-5; 7 nucleotides line up with TRBD1. Per the germline V gene, CDR1 is MDHEN and CDR2 is SYDVKM. The CDR3 has 16 amino acids. V lost 1 base and J lost 4; bases outside the gene matches: 9. The chain's CDR3 is CASSLSGTETGETQYF. DNA for the CDR3: TGTGCCAGCAGTTTATCCGGGACAGAGACGGGAGAGACCCAGTACTTC.

V gene TRBV30 combines with J gene TRBJ2-2; 8 nucleotides align to TRBD1. CDR3 size: 13 residues. J was trimmed by 6 bases and V by 0 bases; bases with no gene match: 0. CDR1 is GTSNPN, CDR2 SVGIG, per germline (reference sequence). The CDR3 DNA reads as TGTGCCTGGAGTGTACAGGGGGCCGGGGAGCTGTTTTTT. Translated, it gives CAWSVQGAGELFF.

The chain recombines TRBV20-1 with TRBJ2-1, with D unresolved. The germline V and J ends were trimmed by 1 base and 6 bases, with 4 bases remaining between them. CDR1 DFQATT and CDR2 SNEGSKA come from the germline V gene (reference sequence). This CDR3 has 11 amino acids. CDR3 bases: TGCAGTGCTAGAGCGGGCAATGAGCAGTTCTTC. Its translation is CSARAGNEQFF.

The rearrangement links TRBV2 to TRBJ1-3; no firm D call. Trimming pared 6 bases from V and 0 bases from J, leaving 18 bases between. Germline lookup yields CDR1 SNHLY and CDR2 FYNNEI. This CDR3 spans 17 amino acids. This chain's CDR3 is CASSALPTAYSGNTIYF. CDR3 DNA sequence: TGTGCCAGCAGCGCCCTACCGACTGCTTACTCTGGAAACACCATATATTTT. The complete variable domain, with remaining parts taken from reference TRBV2 and TRBJ1-3, reads EPEVTQTPSHQVTQMGQEVILRCVPISNHLYFYWYRQILGQKVEFLVSFYNNEISEKSEIFDDQFSVERPDGSNFTLKIRSTKLEDSAMYFCASSALPTAYSGNTIYFGEGSWLTVV.